Listed here are 11 T cell receptor beta chains from one sample, sequenced in a study of blood T cells in healthy people across ages. A sample-barcoded 5' primer and a J-beta primer mix were used in a second PCR of roughly 7 to 11 cycles. One entry per CDR3 protein, called by TCRdb with MiXCR from the 5' RACE reads. The profile shows fewer than 1.5 million distinct CDR3 sequences, around 39% of them singletons. The sample taken for sequencing was blood. The source of these receptors is a woman between 18 and 30 years old in good health.

This clonotype turned up a few times. The V gene is TRBV7-2, the J gene TRBJ1-4; D remains unclear. Per germline, CDR1 SGHTA and CDR2 FQGNSA. CDR3 length equals 14 residues. The V and J ends lost 2 bases and 7 bases respectively, with 11 bases between them. DNA of the CDR3: TGTGCCAGCAGCTTAAGGGTGCTAGGTGAAAAACTGTTTTTT. Translation: CASSLRVLGEKLFF.

V is TRBV5-1 and J is TRBJ2-6; D perhaps matches TRBD1 (5 bases). V lost 4 bases and J lost 0, with 11 bases in between. CDR3 length: 16 residues. The V gene's germline CDR1 is SGHRS and CDR2 YFSETQ. CDR3 protein: CASSVTGSSGANVLTF. The CDR3 nucleotides are TGCGCCAGCAGCGTTACAGGTTCCTCTGGGGCCAACGTCCTGACTTTC.

To note about this clonotype: At one boundary the junction diverges from the germline segment, which might be a read error. The gene calls are TRBV4-1 and TRBJ2-3; weak D call: TRBD1 (6 bases). The CDR3 is made up of 17 amino acids. Germline V gene lookup returns CDR1 MGHRA and CDR2 YSYEKL. DNA of the CDR3: TGCGCCAGCACCCAAGACTACCACAGGGTTCTGGCAGATACGCAGTATTTT. Its protein product is CASTQDYHRVLADTQYF.

J is TRBJ2-1 and V is TRBV4-1; D remains unclear. Germline V gene sequence: CDR1 MGHRA, CDR2 YSYEKL. The CDR3 consists of 14 residues. V was clipped by 3 bases and J by 10 bases, with 16 bases between them. The CDR3 coding sequence is TGCGCCAGCAGCCAGGAAGGACGGAGTTACGAGCAGTTCTTC. It is translated as CASSQEGRSYEQFF.

This clonotype was counted a few times. J is TRBJ1-6 and V is TRBV20-1, with D possibly matching TRBD1 (5 bases). The CDR3 loop spans 16 amino acids. V was shortened by 3 bases and J by 7 bases, with 19 bases between the two germline ends. Germline V lookup: CDR1 DFQATT, CDR2 SNEGSKA (reference sequence). CDR3 protein: CSASPGGTPGNSPLHF. The CDR3 region has the DNA TGCAGTGCTAGCCCCGGGGGAACTCCAGGAAATTCACCCCTCCACTTT.

This clonotype is a singleton in its sample. This chain connects TRBV29-1 to TRBJ1-1, with D unclear. In germline, CDR1 is SQVTM, CDR2 ANQGSEA. The CDR3 loop spans 14 amino acids. Trimming pared 8 bases from V and 2 bases from J, leaving 18 bases between. The CDR3 DNA is TGCAGCTCCCGGGTCGTTGAAGAAAACACTGAAGCTTTCTTT. As protein: CSSRVVEENTEAFF. The variable domain in full, with the rest retrieved from reference TRBV29-1 and TRBJ1-1, is SAVISQKPSRDICQRGTSLTIQCQVDSQVTMMFWYRQQPGQSLTLIATANQGSEATYESGFVIDKFPISRPNLTFSTLTVSNMSPEDSSIYLCSSRVVEENTEAFFGQGTRLTVV.

The chain uses TRBV11-2 and TRBJ2-7; perhaps TRBD1 as D (6 bases). CDR3 length: 15 residues. Between the trimmed V and J ends, which lost 0 bases and 4 bases, there was a span of 13 bases. From germline, CDR1 is SGHAT and CDR2 FQNNGV. The CDR3, as DNA: TGTGCCAGCAGCTTAGATCTTCAGGGGCGGTACGAGCAGTACTTC. Encoded protein: CASSLDLQGRYEQYF.

The chain links TRBV12-3 or TRBV12-4 to TRBJ2-3, with a tentative D call TRBD1 (5 bases). V lost 1 base and J 5 bases, leaving 16 bases between the germline ends. This CDR3 is built from 16 residues. The DNA for the CDR3 is TGTGCCAGCAGTTTAGGGGCAGGGTCGTCCCTAGATACGCAGTATTTT. This gives the protein CASSLGAGSSLDTQYF.

V gene TRBV13 combines with J gene TRBJ2-3; maybe TRBD2 (5 bases). CDR1 PRHDT and CDR2 FYEKMQ come from the germline V gene (reference sequence). The V and J ends lost 5 bases and 13 bases respectively, with 16 bases between them. The CDR3 runs 12 residues. The CDR3 DNA sequence: TGTGCCAGCAGCCGGAGGACCCCCGGCAAGTATTTT. Its translation is CASSRRTPGKYF.

A few counts support this clonotype. The CDR3 nucleotides read TGCGCCAGCAGCCAAGTGAGTGGGGGGGACAATGAGCAGTTCTTC. It translates to CASSQVSGGDNEQFF. The chain joins TRBV4-1 to TRBJ2-1; 7 bases agree with TRBD2. The junction had 5 bases not matched to a gene; V was cut back by 1 base and J by 5 bases. In germline, CDR1 is MGHRA, CDR2 YSYEKL. This CDR3 comprises 15 residues.

On this clonotype itself: Likely a read error: the CDR3 ends without its conserved phenylalanine or tryptophan. No DNA is shown, since the ends of the CDR3 on it are uncertain; the CDR3 is the one TCRdb lists. The chain joins TRBV21-1 to TRBJ2-1; the table's TRBD2 call for D was not verified on the DNA. TRBV21-1 is an annotated pseudogene. The CDR3 is 16 residues long, ends included. The CDR3 here is CASSKWALQPYNEQFY.